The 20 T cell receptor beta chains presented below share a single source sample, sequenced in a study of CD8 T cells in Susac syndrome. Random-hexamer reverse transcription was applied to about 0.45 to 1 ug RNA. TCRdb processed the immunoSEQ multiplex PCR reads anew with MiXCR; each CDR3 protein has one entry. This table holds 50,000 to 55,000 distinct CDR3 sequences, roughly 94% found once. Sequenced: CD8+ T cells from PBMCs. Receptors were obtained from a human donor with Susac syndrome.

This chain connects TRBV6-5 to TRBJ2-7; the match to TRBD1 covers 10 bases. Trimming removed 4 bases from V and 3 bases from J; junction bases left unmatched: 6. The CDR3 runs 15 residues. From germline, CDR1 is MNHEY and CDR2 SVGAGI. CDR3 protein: CASSSPGQGHYEQYF. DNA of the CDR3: TGTGCCAGCAGTTCCCCGGGACAGGGGCACTACGAGCAGTACTTC.

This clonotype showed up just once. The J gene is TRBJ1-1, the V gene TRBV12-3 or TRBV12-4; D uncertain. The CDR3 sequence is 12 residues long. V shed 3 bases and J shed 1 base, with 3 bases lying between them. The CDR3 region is CASSFKNTEAFF. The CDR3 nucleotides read TGTGCCAGCAGTTTTAAGAACACTGAAGCTTTCTTT.

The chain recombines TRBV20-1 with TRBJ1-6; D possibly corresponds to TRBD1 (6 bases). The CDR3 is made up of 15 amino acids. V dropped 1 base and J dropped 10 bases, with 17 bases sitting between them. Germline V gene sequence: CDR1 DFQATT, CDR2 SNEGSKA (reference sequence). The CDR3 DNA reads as TGCAGTGCTAGAGGGGTCCGGGACATTGAATCACCCCTCCACTTT. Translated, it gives CSARGVRDIESPLHF.

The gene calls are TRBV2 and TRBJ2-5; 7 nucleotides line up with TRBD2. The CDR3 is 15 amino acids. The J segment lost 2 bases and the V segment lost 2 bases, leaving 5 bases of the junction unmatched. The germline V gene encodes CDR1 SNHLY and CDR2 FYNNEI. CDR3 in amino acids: CASSENPSGQETQYF. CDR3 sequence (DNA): TGTGCCAGCAGTGAAAACCCTAGCGGACAAGAGACCCAGTACTTC.

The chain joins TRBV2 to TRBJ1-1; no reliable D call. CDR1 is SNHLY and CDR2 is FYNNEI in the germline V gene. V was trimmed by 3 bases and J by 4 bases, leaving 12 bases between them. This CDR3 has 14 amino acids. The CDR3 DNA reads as TGTGCCAGCAGTGATCAGGTAGTCTCCACTGAAGCTTTCTTT. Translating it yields CASSDQVVSTEAFF.

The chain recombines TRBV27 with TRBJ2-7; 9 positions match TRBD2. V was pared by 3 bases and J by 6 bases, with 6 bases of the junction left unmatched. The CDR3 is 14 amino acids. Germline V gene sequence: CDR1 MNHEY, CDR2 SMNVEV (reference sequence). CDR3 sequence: CASSLAGGPREQYF. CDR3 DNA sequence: TGTGCCAGCAGTTTGGCGGGGGGGCCACGCGAGCAGTACTTC.

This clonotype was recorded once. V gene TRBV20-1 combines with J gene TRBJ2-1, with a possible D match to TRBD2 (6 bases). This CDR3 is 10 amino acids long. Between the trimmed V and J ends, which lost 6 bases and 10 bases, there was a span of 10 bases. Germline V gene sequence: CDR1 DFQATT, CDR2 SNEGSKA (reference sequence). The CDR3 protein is CSARRDEQFF. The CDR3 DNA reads TGCAGTGCCCGGCGGGACGAGCAGTTCTTC.

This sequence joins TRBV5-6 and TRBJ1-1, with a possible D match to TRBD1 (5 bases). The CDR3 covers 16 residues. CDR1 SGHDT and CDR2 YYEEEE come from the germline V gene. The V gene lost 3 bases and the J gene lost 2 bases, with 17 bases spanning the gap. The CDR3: CASSYPPWGVNTEAFF. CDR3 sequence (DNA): TGTGCCAGCAGCTACCCTCCGTGGGGGGTCAACACTGAAGCTTTCTTT.

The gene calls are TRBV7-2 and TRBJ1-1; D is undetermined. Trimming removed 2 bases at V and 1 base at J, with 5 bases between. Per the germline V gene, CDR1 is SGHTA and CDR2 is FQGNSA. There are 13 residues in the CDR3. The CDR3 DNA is TGTGCCAGCAGCTTAAGGTCGAACACTGAAGCTTTCTTT. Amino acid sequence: CASSLRSNTEAFF.

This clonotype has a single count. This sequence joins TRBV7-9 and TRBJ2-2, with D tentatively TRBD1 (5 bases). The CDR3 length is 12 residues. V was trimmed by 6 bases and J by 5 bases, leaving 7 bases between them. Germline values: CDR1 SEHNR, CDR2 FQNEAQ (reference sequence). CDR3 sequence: CASSQGTGELFF. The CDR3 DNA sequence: TGTGCCAGCAGTCAGGGAACCGGGGAGCTGTTTTTT.

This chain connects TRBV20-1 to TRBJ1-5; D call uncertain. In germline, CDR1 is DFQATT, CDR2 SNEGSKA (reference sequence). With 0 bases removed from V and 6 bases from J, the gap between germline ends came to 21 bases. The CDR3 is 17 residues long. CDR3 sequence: CSARDLEQEAESQPQHF. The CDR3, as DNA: TGCAGTGCTAGAGATCTGGAGCAGGAGGCGGAGAGTCAGCCCCAGCATTTT.

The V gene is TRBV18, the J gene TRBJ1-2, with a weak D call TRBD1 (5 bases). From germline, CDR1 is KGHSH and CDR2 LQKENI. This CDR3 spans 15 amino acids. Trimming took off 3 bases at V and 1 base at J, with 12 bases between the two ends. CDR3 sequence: CASSPDGAGNYGYTF. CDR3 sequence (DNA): TGTGCCAGCTCACCGGATGGGGCGGGTAACTATGGCTACACCTTC.

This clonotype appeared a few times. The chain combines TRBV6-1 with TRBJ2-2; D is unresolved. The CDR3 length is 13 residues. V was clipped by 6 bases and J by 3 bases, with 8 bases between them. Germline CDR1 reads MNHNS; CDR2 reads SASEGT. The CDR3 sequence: CASSYLDTGELFF. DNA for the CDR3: TGTGCCAGCAGCTACCTAGACACCGGGGAGCTGTTTTTT.

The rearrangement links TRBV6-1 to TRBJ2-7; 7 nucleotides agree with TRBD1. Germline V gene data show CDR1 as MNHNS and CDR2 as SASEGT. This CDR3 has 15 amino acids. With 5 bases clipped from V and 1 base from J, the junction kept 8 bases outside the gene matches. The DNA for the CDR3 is TGTGCCAGCAGTCCTTCGACAGGGCGATCCTACGAGCAGTACTTC. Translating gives CASSPSTGRSYEQYF.

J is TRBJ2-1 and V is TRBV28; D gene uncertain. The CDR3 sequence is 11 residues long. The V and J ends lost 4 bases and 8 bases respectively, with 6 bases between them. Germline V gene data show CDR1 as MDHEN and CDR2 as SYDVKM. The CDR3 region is CASSSGHEQFF. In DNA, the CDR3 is TGTGCCAGCAGTTCGGGCCATGAGCAGTTCTTC.

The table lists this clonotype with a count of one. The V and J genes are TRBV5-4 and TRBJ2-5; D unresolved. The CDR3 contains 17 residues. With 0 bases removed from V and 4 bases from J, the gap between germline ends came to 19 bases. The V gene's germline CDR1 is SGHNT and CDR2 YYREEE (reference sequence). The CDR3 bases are TGTGCCAGCAGCTTGGGCCTGGGTCAGCACTCCTTAGAGACCCAGTACTTC. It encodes CASSLGLGQHSLETQYF.

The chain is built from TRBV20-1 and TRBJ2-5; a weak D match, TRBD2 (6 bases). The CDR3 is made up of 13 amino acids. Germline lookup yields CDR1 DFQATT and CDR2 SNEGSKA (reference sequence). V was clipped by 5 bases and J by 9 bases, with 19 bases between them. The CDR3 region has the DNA TGCAGTGCTTTAGACGGATCGTCGGGGGCCCAGTACTTC. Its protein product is CSALDGSSGAQYF.

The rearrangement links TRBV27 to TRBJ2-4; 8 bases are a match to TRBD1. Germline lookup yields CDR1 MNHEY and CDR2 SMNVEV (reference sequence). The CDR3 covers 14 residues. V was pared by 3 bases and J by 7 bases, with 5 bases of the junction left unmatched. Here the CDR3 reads CASSLAGGGNIQYF. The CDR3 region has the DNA TGTGCCAGCAGTTTGGCAGGGGGCGGGAACATTCAGTACTTC.

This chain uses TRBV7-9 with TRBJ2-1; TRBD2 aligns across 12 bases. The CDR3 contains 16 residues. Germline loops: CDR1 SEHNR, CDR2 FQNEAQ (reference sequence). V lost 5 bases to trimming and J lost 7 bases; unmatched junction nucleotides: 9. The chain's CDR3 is CASSGTSGSQRNEQFF. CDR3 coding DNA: TGTGCCAGCAGCGGGACTAGCGGGTCCCAGCGGAATGAGCAGTTCTTC. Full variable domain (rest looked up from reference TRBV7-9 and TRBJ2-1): DTGVSQNPRHKITKRGQNVTFRCDPISEHNRLYWYRQTLGQGPEFLTYFQNEAQLEKSRLLSDRFSAERPKGSFSTLEIQRTEQGDSAMYLCASSGTSGSQRNEQFFGPGTRLTVL.

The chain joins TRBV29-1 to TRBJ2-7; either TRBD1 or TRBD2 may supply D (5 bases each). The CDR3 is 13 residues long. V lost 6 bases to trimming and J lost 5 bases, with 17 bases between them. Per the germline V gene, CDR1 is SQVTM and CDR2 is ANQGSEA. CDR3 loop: CSVFGGTTDEQYF. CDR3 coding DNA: TGCAGCGTCTTCGGTGGGACCACCGACGAGCAGTACTTC.